This T cell receptor beta chain was sequenced in a study of T cell repertoires in cytomegalovirus infection (dated by TCRdb to 2018 to 2020). Turning to the overall study: Alongside well-studied HLA-B-restricted epitopes, the peptide stimulations were aimed at recently identified HLA-C-restricted CMV epitopes, whose presentation resists viral immunomodulation. Because public TCR beta signatures pointed to carriage of CMV infection together with the matching HLA type, the HLA type of each donor mattered for the analysis.

This clonotype appeared many times. This receptor's antigen is unknown. No base quality values were provided; no much bigger clone lies one nucleotide off. This specimen's treatment or condition label, interpreted: in vitro stimulation with specific CMV peptide epitopes to enrich CMV-specific T cells. The paper's findings and limits, for the study overall: The ex vivo response was dominated by HLA-C-restricted CMV-specific TCR beta clonotypes, which also provided the single most frequent clonotype in two of eight donors. Carriers of CMV infection plus the relevant HLA type were discriminated by the cumulative frequency of public TCR beta family members in the study cohort and in an independent 352-donor cohort.

Sequencer: Illumina HiSeq 1500. Using fastp at Q25 and MiXCR, TCRdb reprocessed the public reads and kept productive beta chains. A single entry per CDR3 protein holds the most common genes and DNA from its merged rows. The sample table shows some 940,000 distinct CDR3 sequences, and approximately 31% are seen once. The ten biggest clones cover over 11% of the sample. The junction carries 15 bases between V and J, which are trimmed by 5 bases and 4 bases respectively. The CDR3 runs 15 amino acids, cysteine and phenylalanine included. Only the CDR3 part of the read is kept: 45 bases, read in frame from the first base. CDR1 SGHVS and CDR2 FQNEAQ were looked up in the germline V gene.

The V and J genes are TRBV7-8 and TRBJ2-1; no D gene is confidently identified. This receptor was identified in a human donor in good health (CMV status not recorded). Some clones in this sample may be carry-over from other donors' samples. Here the sequenced sample was cultured CD8+ T cells from PBMCs, taken from culture after CMV antigen stimulation. The DNA sequence is as follows: TGTGCCAGCAGCATGGGCCGGTCCCCTTACAATGAGCAGTTCTTC. Translated, this is CASSMGRSPYNEQFF.